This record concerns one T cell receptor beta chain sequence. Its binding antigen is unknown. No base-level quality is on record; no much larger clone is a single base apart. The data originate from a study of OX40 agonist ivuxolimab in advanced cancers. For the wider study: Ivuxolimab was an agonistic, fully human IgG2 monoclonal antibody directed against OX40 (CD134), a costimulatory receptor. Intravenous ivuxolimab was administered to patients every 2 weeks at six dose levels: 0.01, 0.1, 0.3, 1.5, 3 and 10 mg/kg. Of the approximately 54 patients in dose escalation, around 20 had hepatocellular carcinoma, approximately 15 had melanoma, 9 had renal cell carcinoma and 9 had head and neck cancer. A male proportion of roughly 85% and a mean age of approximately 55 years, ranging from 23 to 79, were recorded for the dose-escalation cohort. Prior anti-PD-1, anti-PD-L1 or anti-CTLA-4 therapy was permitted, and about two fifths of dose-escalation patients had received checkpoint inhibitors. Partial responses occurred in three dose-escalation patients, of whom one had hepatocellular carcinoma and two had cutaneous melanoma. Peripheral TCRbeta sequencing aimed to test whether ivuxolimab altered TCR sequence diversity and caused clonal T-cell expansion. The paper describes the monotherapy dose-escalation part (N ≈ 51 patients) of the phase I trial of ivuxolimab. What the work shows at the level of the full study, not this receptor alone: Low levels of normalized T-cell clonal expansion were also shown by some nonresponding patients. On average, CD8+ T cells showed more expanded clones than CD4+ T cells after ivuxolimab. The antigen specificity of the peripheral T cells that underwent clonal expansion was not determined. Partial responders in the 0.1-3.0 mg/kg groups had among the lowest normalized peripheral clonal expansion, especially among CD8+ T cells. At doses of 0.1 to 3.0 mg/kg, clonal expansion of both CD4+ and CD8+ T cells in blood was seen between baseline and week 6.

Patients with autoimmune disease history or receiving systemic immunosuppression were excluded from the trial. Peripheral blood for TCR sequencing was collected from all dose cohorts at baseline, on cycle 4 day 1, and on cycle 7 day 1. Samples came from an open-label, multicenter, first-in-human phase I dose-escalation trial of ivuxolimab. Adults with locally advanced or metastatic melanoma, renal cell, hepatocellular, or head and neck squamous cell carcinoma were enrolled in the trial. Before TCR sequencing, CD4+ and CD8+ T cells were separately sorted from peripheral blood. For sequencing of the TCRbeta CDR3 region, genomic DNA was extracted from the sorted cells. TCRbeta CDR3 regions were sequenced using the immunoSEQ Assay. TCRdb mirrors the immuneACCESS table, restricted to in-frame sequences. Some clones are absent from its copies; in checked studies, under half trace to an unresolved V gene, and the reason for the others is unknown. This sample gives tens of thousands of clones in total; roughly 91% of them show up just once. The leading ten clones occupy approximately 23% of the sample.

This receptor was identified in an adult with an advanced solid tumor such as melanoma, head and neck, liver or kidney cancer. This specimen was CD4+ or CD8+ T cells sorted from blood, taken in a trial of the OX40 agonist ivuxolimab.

The CDR3 protein: CASTPRGQYGYTF. In nucleotide form, the sequence is TGTGCCAGCACGCCCAGGGGACAATATGGCTACACCTTC. Rearrangement joined TRBV27 to TRBJ1-2; a weak D assignment points to TRBD1 (6 bases agree). The cysteine opens and the phenylalanine closes a CDR3 of 13 amino acids. Of the read, only the CDR3 DNA is kept; its 39 bases are in frame from base 1. Trimming takes 7 bases from V and 5 bases from J, and the germline ends sit 14 bases apart. Sequences MNHEY (CDR1) and SMNVEV (CDR2) are obtained from the germline V gene (reference sequence).